This TCR beta chain was obtained from a study of CD8 T cells in Susac syndrome. At the level of the study: Each patient with Susac syndrome, at the time of blood draw, was therapy-naive, on corticosteroids, or on intravenous immunoglobulin alone.

TEMRA cells were FACS-enriched, while CD8+ and CD4+ T cells were negatively isolated. Between the trimmed V and J ends, which lost 3 bases and 0 bases, there was a span of 13 bases. CDR1 and CDR2 (germline): DFQATT, SNEGSKA (reference sequence). The CDR3 has 15 amino acids. RNA amounts of about 0.5 to 1 ug underwent reverse transcription with random hexamers. TCRdb re-called the immunoSEQ multiplex PCR reads with MiXCR, one entry per CDR3 protein. The repertoire consists of about 240,000 distinct CDR3 sequences, with 90% to 96% occurring once and the leading ten covering about 0.1%. The sequencing input was CD4+ T cells from PBMCs. The chain employs TRBV20-1 and TRBJ2-3, with D tentatively TRBD2 (5 bases). The receptor was derived from a human donor with Susac syndrome. CDR3 region: CSASSSEPSTDTQYF. The CDR3 DNA follows: TGCAGTGCTAGCAGTAGCGAACCTAGCACAGATACGCAGTATTTT.